The 30 T cell receptor beta chains presented below share a single source sample, sequenced in a study of cytomegalovirus exposure and HLA in healthy donors. The PCR employed 60 Vbeta primers together with 13 Jbeta primers. Produced via immunoSEQ multiplex PCR; TCRdb's table is partial and in-frame only. The sample consists of about 110,000 clones, 71% of them appearing once. Sample: PBMCs. The receptors originated from a female donor in good health and CMV-seronegative.

The rearrangement joins TRBV2 to TRBJ2-1, with TRBD1 matching over 9 bases. This CDR3 is 15 amino acids long. CDR1 SNHLY and CDR2 FYNNEI come from the germline V gene. With 4 bases clipped from V and 2 bases from J, the junction kept 3 bases outside the gene matches. DNA for the CDR3: TGTGCCAGCAGTGTCCGGGACAGGGCCTACAATGAGCAGTTCTTC. This codes for CASSVRDRAYNEQFF.

This clone was recorded at least ten times. The V call is TRBV7-6, the J call TRBJ2-1; 9 bases align to TRBD2. The CDR3 extends over 18 amino acids. The trim removed 0 bases at V and 3 bases at J, leaving 9 bases unmatched. Germline loops: CDR1 SGHVS, CDR2 FNYEAQ. CDR3: CASSLAALSGSNYNEQFF. CDR3 DNA: TGTGCCAGCAGCTTAGCGGCCCTTAGCGGGAGTAACTACAATGAGCAGTTCTTC.

The table lists this clone with a count of one. The chain recombines TRBV18 with TRBJ2-5; TRBD2 might be the D (5 bases). Trimming took off 2 bases at V and 5 bases at J, with 12 bases between the two ends. This CDR3 region has 14 residues. Germline V lookup: CDR1 KGHSH, CDR2 LQKENI. CDR3 in DNA: TGTGCCAGCTCACCATGGATCACTAGGGAGACCCAGTACTTC. Translation: CASSPWITRETQYF.

The CDR3 loop reads CASSLGTVYNEQFF. In DNA form, the CDR3 reads TGTGCCAGCAGCCTTGGGACAGTCTACAATGAGCAGTTCTTC. This rearrangement joins TRBV9 to TRBJ2-1; 7 bases match TRBD1. Germline-derived CDR1 and CDR2 are SGDLS and YYNGEE. The CDR3 runs to 14 residues. After removal of 4 bases from V and 3 bases from J, the junction contained 4 bases not matched to a gene. Looking up the rest from reference TRBV9 and TRBJ2-1 gives the full variable domain: DSGVTQTPKHLITATGQRVTLRCSPRSGDLSVYWYQQSLDQGLQFLIQYYNGEERAKGNILERFSAQQFPDLHSELNLSSLELGDSALYFCASSLGTVYNEQFFGPGTRLTVL.

The CDR3 spells CASRATGTGVTDTQYF. In DNA form, the CDR3 reads TGTGCCAGCAGAGCGACCGGGACAGGGGTCACAGATACGCAGTATTTT. The chain is built from TRBV2 and TRBJ2-3; 10 nucleotides align to TRBD1. The V gene's germline CDR1 is SNHLY and CDR2 FYNNEI. This CDR3 has 16 amino acids. V lost 6 bases and J lost 2; bases outside the gene matches: 8.

This clone came up a few times. This rearrangement joins TRBV27 to TRBJ1-1; D call uncertain. Germline V gene data show CDR1 as MNHEY and CDR2 as SMNVEV (reference sequence). V was clipped by 6 bases and J by 5 bases, with 10 bases between them. The CDR3 is 12 amino acids. DNA for the CDR3: TGTGCCAGCAGGTCGACCGGGACTGAAGCTTTCTTT. Its protein product is CASRSTGTEAFF.

The rearrangement uses TRBV9 and TRBJ2-1, with 9 bases fitting TRBD2. V shed 6 bases and J 2 bases; nucleotides not matched to a gene: 3. In germline, CDR1 is SGDLS, CDR2 YYNGEE. The CDR3 contains 14 residues. The chain's CDR3 is CASTPSGTYNEQFF. As DNA, the CDR3 is TGTGCCAGCACGCCTAGCGGGACCTACAATGAGCAGTTCTTC.

V is TRBV11-2 and J is TRBJ2-5; tentative D call: TRBD2 (6 bases). Per germline, CDR1 SGHAT and CDR2 FQNNGV. V lost 4 bases and J 3 bases, leaving 9 bases between the germline ends. The CDR3 is 13 amino acids. In nucleotides, the CDR3 is TGTGCCAGCAGCTCCGGAGGGGAAGAGACCCAGTACTTC. It translates to CASSSGGEETQYF.

V usage is TRBV18 and J usage is TRBJ1-3; 8 nucleotides match TRBD1. The length of the CDR3 is 16 residues. Germline loops: CDR1 KGHSH, CDR2 LQKENI. After removal of 3 bases from V and 4 bases from J, the junction contained 8 bases not matched to a gene. CDR3 loop: CASSPIQGARGNTIYF. In DNA, the CDR3 is TGTGCCAGCTCACCGATCCAGGGGGCGCGGGGAAACACCATATATTTT.

This clone was recorded a few times. The chain has TRBV27 and TRBJ2-1; 8 positions match TRBD1. Germline V CDR1 and CDR2: MNHEY, SMNVEV (reference sequence). The CDR3 runs to 14 residues. Trimming at V came to 4 bases and at J to 2 bases, leaving 1 base not matched to a gene. The CDR3 here is CASSSGQAYNEQFF. The CDR3 bases are TGTGCCAGCAGTTCGGGACAGGCCTACAATGAGCAGTTCTTC.

This clone has a single count. The V and J genes are TRBV7-9 and TRBJ1-1; TRBD1 matches at 9 bases. CDR1 and CDR2 from the germline V gene are SEHNR and FQNEAQ (reference sequence). V gave up 1 base and J gave up 6 bases; unmatched junction bases: 3. CDR3 length equals 14 residues. This CDR3 reads CASSLVGQGSEAFF. In DNA, the CDR3 is TGTGCCAGCAGCTTAGTGGGACAGGGTTCTGAAGCTTTCTTT.

The chain combines TRBV28 with TRBJ2-2, with D unresolved. The CDR3 runs to 14 residues. Germline CDR1 reads MDHEN; CDR2 reads SYDVKM. V was trimmed by 7 bases and J by 4 bases, leaving 13 bases between them. The CDR3 region has the DNA TGTGCCAGCACTAAGACCACTACCACCGGGGAGCTGTTTTTT. It is translated as CASTKTTTTGELFF.

The chain has TRBV28 and TRBJ1-5; D perhaps matches TRBD1 (6 bases). CDR3 size: 13 residues. Trimming took 5 bases from V and 6 from J, leaving 11 bases between them. In germline, CDR1 is MDHEN, CDR2 SYDVKM. In DNA, the CDR3 is TGTGCCAGCAGTCCCCCAGGGGCTCAGCCCCAGCATTTT. It yields the protein CASSPPGAQPQHF.

This clone was counted between two and nine times. The rearrangement joins TRBV2 to TRBJ2-7, with D unresolved. This CDR3 spans 14 amino acids. CDR1 and CDR2 (germline): SNHLY, FYNNEI. V was trimmed by 6 bases and J by 1 base, leaving 13 bases between them. The CDR3 sequence is CASSVASGSYEQYF. The CDR3 DNA sequence: TGTGCCAGCAGCGTGGCGTCAGGTTCCTACGAGCAGTACTTC.

This clone was counted only a few times. This chain connects TRBV19 to TRBJ1-1, with D possibly TRBD1 on 6 matching bases. The V gene lost 5 bases and the J gene lost 0 bases, with 13 bases spanning the gap. CDR3 length: 15 residues. Germline loops: CDR1 LNHDA, CDR2 SQIVND (reference sequence). CDR3 sequence reads: CASSALGQLNTEAFF. CDR3 sequence (DNA): TGTGCCAGTAGTGCCCTCGGACAGCTGAACACTGAAGCTTTCTTT. Filled out from reference TRBV19 and TRBJ1-1, the complete variable domain reads DGGITQSPKYLFRKEGQNVTLSCEQNLNHDAMYWYRQDPGQGLRLIYYSQIVNDFQKGDIAEGYSVSREKKESFPLTVTSAQKNPTAFYLCASSALGQLNTEAFFGQGTRLTVV.

This chain uses TRBV7-2 with TRBJ1-1, with unresolved D. V was cut by 3 bases and J by 7 bases, with 21 bases left in between. The CDR3 length is 16 residues. Per germline, CDR1 SGHTA and CDR2 FQGNSA. CDR3 nucleotide sequence: TGTGCCAGCAGCTTGGGCCTACGATTGTCTCCCGTTGAAGCTTTCTTT. It codes for CASSLGLRLSPVEAFF.

This chain connects TRBV5-1 to TRBJ2-5; no definite D call. Trimming cost V 2 bases and J 1 base, with 6 bases left between them. The CDR3 contains 13 residues. The germline gives CDR1 SGHRS, CDR2 YFSETQ. The CDR3 region has the DNA TGCGCCAGCAGCTTTGGCCGCCAAGAGACCCAGTACTTC. Translated, it gives CASSFGRQETQYF.

This rearrangement joins TRBV18 to TRBJ1-5; D not resolved. This CDR3 spans 15 amino acids. V shed 6 bases and J shed 0 bases, with 12 bases lying between them. Looked up from germline, CDR1 is KGHSH and CDR2 is LQKENI. The CDR3: CASSPGGLSNQPQHF. CDR3 nucleotide sequence: TGTGCCAGCTCGCCGGGCGGGCTTAGCAATCAGCCCCAGCATTTT. The full variable domain, with the rest looked up from reference TRBV18 and TRBJ1-5, is NAGVMQNPRHLVRRRGQEARLRCSPMKGHSHVYWYRQLPEEGLKFMVYLQKENIIDESGMPKERFSAEFPKEGPSILRIQQVVRGDSAAYFCASSPGGLSNQPQHFGDGTRLSIL.

The chain carries TRBV4-1 and TRBJ2-7; D remains unclear. The CDR3 is 16 amino acids. Trimming removed 0 bases at V and 0 bases at J, with 12 bases between. Per germline, CDR1 MGHRA and CDR2 YSYEKL. DNA of the CDR3: TGCGCCAGCAGCCAAGAAATCGGTCTAAGCTCCTACGAGCAGTACTTC. Translation: CASSQEIGLSSYEQYF.

J is TRBJ2-1 and V is TRBV5-5, with TRBD2 matching over 9 bases. The CDR3 spans 16 residues. After removal of 0 bases from V and 3 bases from J, the junction contained 4 bases not matched to a gene. Germline CDR1 SGHKS, CDR2 YYEKEE (reference sequence). Here the CDR3 DNA reads TGTGCCAGCAGCTTGGGTAGACTAGCGGTCTACAATGAGCAGTTCTTC. It specifies CASSLGRLAVYNEQFF.

About this clone itself: The junction departs from the called germline gene at one end, perhaps through a read error. The chain couples TRBV7-7 to TRBJ2-5; D is possibly TRBD2 (5 bases). The CDR3 has 15 residues. Per the germline V gene, CDR1 is SSHAT and CDR2 is FNYEAQ (reference sequence). The chain's CDR3 is CASSRSSGFQETQYF. The CDR3 nucleotides are TGTGCTAGCAGCCGCTCATCGGGGTTCCAAGAGACCCAGTACTTC.

The V call is TRBV15, the J call TRBJ2-3; D uncertain. The V and J ends lost 1 base and 3 bases respectively, with 2 bases between them. CDR3 size: 12 residues. Germline V gene lookup returns CDR1 LNHNV and CDR2 YYDKDF (reference sequence). The CDR3: CATSRVTDTQYF. DNA of the CDR3: TGTGCCACCAGCAGAGTAACAGATACGCAGTATTTT.

This chain's CDR3 is CASASRRDNYGYTF. The DNA of the CDR3 is TGTGCCTCCGCCTCCAGGAGGGATAACTATGGCTACACCTTC. The chain has TRBV5-4 and TRBJ1-2, with D uncertain. Per germline, CDR1 SGHNT and CDR2 YYREEE (reference sequence). The CDR3 sequence is 14 residues long. The V and J ends lost 10 bases and 1 base respectively, with 17 bases between them.

The chain uses TRBV5-1 and TRBJ2-5, with TRBD2 as a possible D gene (5 bases). Trimming left V 1 base short and J 5 bases short, with 12 bases between. Germline V gene lookup returns CDR1 SGHRS and CDR2 YFSETQ. The length of the CDR3 is 14 residues. CDR3 in amino acids: CASSLWGDVETQYF. The CDR3 DNA is TGCGCCAGCAGCTTGTGGGGAGATGTCGAGACCCAGTACTTC.

This chain links TRBV13 with TRBJ2-1; TRBD1 matches at 9 bases. The germline CDR1 and CDR2 sequences are PRHDT and FYEKMQ (reference sequence). The CDR3 is 15 residues long. V gave up 4 bases and J gave up 9 bases; unmatched junction bases: 10. CDR3 residues: CASSSRDRVLTEQFF. The CDR3 nucleotides are TGTGCCAGCAGCTCCCGGGACAGGGTCTTGACTGAGCAGTTCTTC.

This chain joins TRBV9 and TRBJ2-1, with 7 bases lining up with TRBD2. The CDR3 loop spans 17 amino acids. Germline V lookup: CDR1 SGDLS, CDR2 YYNGEE. The ends lost 4 bases at V and 2 bases at J; junction bases unmatched: 12. The CDR3 bases are TGTGCCAGCAGCCACCCCCTAGGCGGGGGAACCTACAATGAGCAGTTCTTC. This codes for CASSHPLGGGTYNEQFF.

This chain links TRBV27 with TRBJ2-1, with TRBD1 identical over 8 bases. J gave up 4 bases and V 6 bases, and 5 bases lay outside the gene matches. The CDR3 loop spans 14 amino acids. CDR1 and CDR2 (germline): MNHEY, SMNVEV (reference sequence). CDR3: CASSRTGTYNEQFF. DNA for the CDR3: TGTGCCAGCAGCCGGACAGGGACTTACAATGAGCAGTTCTTC.

The rearrangement uses TRBV5-4 and TRBJ1-1, with 10 positions matching TRBD1. CDR3 size: 15 residues. J lost 3 bases, V lost 4 bases, and 6 bases had no gene match. CDR1 is SGHNT, CDR2 YYREEE, per germline (reference sequence). The CDR3 nucleotides are TGTGCCAGCAGCACCCGACAGGGGGCGGACACTGAAGCTTTCTTT. Its protein is CASSTRQGADTEAFF.

J is TRBJ2-3 and V is TRBV6-4; 10 bases are a match to TRBD2. The ends lost 6 bases at V and 4 bases at J; junction bases unmatched: 7. Germline CDR1 MRHNA, CDR2 SNTAGT. The CDR3 runs to 15 residues. The CDR3 region is CASSASGRRADTQYF. For the CDR3, the DNA is TGTGCCAGCAGCGCTAGCGGGAGAAGGGCAGATACGCAGTATTTT.

CDR3 in amino acids: CASSLRGQAGAPLHF. For the CDR3, the DNA is TGTGCCAGCAGCTTACGTGGACAGGCTGGGGCACCCCTCCACTTT. V usage is TRBV7-2 and J usage is TRBJ1-6; TRBD1 agrees at 7 bases. CDR1 SGHTA and CDR2 FQGNSA come from the germline V gene. The CDR3 spans 15 residues. The V gene end was trimmed by 2 bases and the J gene end by 11 bases; junction bases not matched to a gene: 9.